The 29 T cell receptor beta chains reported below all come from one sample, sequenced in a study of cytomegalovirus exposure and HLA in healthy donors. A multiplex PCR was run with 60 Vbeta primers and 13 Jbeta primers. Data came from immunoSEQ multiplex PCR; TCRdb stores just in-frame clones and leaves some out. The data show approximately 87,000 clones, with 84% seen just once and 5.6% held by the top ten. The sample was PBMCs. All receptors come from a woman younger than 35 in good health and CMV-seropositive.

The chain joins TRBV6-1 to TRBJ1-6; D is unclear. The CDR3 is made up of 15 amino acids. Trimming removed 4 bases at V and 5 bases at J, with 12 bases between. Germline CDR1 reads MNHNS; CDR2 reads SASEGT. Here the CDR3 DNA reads TGTGCCAGCAGTGCCCGTTACACCGATAATTCACCCCTCCACTTT. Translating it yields CASSARYTDNSPLHF.

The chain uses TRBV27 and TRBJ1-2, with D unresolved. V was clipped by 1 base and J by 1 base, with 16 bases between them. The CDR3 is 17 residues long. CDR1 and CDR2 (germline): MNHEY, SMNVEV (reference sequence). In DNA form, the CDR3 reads TGTGCCAGCAGTTTATTATCGCCCCTGGGCAGTAACTATGGCTACACCTTC. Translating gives CASSLLSPLGSNYGYTF.

The CDR3 loop is CASSLTRQGTTAFF. CDR3 nucleotide sequence: TGTGCCAGCAGTCTGACGCGGCAGGGAACGACGGCTTTCTTT. The chain has TRBV27 and TRBJ1-1; maybe TRBD1 (5 bases). The CDR3 contains 14 residues. Trimming pared 5 bases from V and 11 bases from J, leaving 21 bases between. Germline V gene data show CDR1 as MNHEY and CDR2 as SMNVEV (reference sequence).

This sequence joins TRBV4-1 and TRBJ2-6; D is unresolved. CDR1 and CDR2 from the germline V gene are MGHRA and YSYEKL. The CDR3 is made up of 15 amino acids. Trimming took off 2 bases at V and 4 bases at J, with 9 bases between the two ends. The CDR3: CASSQTGPGANVLTF. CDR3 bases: TGCGCCAGCAGCCAAACTGGGCCCGGGGCCAACGTCCTGACTTTC.

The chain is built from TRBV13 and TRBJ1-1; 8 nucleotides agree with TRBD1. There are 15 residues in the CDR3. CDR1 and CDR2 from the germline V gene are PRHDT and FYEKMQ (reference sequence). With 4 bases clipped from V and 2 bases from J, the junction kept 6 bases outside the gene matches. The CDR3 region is CASSSVDRGNTEAFF. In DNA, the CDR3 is TGTGCCAGCAGCTCCGTCGACAGGGGTAACACTGAAGCTTTCTTT. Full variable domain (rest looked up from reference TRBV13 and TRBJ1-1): AAGVIQSPRHLIKEKRETATLKCYPIPRHDTVYWYQQGPGQDPQFLISFYEKMQSDKGSIPDRFSAQQFSDYHSELNMSSLELGDSALYFCASSSVDRGNTEAFFGQGTRLTVV.

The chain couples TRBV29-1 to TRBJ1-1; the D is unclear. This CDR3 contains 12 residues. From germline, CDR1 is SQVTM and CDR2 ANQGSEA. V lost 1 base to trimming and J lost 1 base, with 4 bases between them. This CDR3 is CSVEGGNTEAFF. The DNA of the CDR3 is TGCAGCGTTGAAGGAGGGAACACTGAAGCTTTCTTT.

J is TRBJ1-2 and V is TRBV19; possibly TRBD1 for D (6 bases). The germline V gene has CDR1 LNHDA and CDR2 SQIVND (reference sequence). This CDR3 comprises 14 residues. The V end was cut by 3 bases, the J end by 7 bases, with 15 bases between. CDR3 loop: CASSMGAGPLGYTF. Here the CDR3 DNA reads TGTGCCAGTAGTATGGGGGCAGGGCCCCTTGGCTACACCTTC.

The DNA for the CDR3 is TGTGCCAGCAGTCCCCTAGCGGGAGGGCCCTCGGGCGGGGAGCTGTTTTTT. Its translation: CASSPLAGGPSGGELFF. The rearrangement links TRBV28 to TRBJ2-2; 12 nucleotides agree with TRBD2. J lost 7 bases, V lost 5 bases, and 11 bases had no gene match. Germline V lookup: CDR1 MDHEN, CDR2 SYDVKM. The CDR3 length is 17 residues.

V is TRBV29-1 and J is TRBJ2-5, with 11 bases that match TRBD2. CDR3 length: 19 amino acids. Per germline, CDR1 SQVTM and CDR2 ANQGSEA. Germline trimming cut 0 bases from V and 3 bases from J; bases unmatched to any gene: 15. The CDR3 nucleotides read TGCAGCGTTGAAGAATGGAAACTAGCGGGGGTTCTCGTAGAAGAGACCCAGTACTTC. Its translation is CSVEEWKLAGVLVEETQYF. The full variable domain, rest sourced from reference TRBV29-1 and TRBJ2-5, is SAVISQKPSRDICQRGTSLTIQCQVDSQVTMMFWYRQQPGQSLTLIATANQGSEATYESGFVIDKFPISRPNLTFSTLTVSNMSPEDSSIYLCSVEEWKLAGVLVEETQYFGPGTRLLVL.

For the CDR3, the DNA is TGTGCCAGCAGCTTAGAGTTGGCGGAAGAGACCCAGTACTTC. Its protein product is CASSLELAEETQYF. The rearrangement uses TRBV7-6 and TRBJ2-5, with D unclear. The CDR3 has 14 residues. The germline gives CDR1 SGHVS, CDR2 FNYEAQ. V lost 1 base to trimming and J lost 3 bases, with 9 bases between them. Supplemented by reference TRBV7-6 and TRBJ2-5, the full variable domain reads GAGVSQSPRYKVTKRGQDVALRCDPISGHVSLYWYRQALGQGPEFLTYFNYEAQQDKSGLPNDRFSAERPEGSISTLTIQRTEQRDSAMYRCASSLELAEETQYFGPGTRLLVL.

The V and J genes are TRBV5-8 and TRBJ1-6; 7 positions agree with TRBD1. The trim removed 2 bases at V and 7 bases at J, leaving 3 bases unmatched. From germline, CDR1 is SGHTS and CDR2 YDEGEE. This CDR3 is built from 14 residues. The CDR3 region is CASSFRQGNSPLHF. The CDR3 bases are TGTGCCAGCAGCTTTCGACAGGGCAATTCACCCCTCCACTTT.

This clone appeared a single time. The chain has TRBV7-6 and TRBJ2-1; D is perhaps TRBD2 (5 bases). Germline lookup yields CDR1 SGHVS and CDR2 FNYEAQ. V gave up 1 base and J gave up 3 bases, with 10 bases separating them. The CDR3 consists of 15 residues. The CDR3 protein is CASSLESGRYNEQFF. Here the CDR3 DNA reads TGTGCCAGCAGCTTAGAGAGCGGACGCTACAATGAGCAGTTCTTC.

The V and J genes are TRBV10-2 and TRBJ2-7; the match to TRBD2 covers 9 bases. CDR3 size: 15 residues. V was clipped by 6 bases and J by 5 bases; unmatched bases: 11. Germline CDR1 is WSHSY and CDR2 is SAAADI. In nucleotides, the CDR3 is TGCGCCAGCAGCGGTCCGGGACTAGCCCGGCACGAGCAGTACTTC. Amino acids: CASSGPGLARHEQYF.

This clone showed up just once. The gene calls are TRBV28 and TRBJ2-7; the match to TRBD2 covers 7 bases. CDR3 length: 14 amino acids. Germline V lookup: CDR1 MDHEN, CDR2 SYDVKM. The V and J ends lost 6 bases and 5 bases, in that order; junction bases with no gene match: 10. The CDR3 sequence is CASRELATNDEQYF. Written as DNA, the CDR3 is TGTGCCAGCAGGGAACTAGCGACTAACGACGAGCAGTACTTC.

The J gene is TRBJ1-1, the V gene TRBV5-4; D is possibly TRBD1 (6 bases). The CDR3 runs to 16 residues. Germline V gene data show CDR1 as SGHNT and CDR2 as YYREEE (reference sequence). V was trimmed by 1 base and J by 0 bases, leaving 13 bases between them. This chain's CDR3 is CASSLRQGILNTEAFF. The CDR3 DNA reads TGTGCCAGCAGCTTGCGTCAGGGGATATTGAACACTGAAGCTTTCTTT.

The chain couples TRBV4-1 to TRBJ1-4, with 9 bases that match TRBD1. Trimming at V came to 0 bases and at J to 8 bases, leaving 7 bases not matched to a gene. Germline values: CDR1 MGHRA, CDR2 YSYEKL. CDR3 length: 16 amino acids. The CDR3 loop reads CASSQERGTGSEKLFF. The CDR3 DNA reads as TGCGCCAGCAGCCAAGAGAGGGGGACAGGGAGCGAAAAACTGTTTTTT.

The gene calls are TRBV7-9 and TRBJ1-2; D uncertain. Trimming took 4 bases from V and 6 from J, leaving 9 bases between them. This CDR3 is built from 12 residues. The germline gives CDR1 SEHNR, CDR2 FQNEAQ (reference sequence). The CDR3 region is CASSSNGDGYTF. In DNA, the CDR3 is TGTGCCAGCAGCTCCAACGGGGATGGCTACACCTTC.

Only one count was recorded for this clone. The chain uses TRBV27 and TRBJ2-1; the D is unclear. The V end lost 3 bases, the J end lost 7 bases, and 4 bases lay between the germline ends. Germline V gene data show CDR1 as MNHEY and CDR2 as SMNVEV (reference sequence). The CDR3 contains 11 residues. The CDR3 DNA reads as TGTGCCAGCAGTTTCGTTAATGAGCAGTTCTTC. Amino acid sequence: CASSFVNEQFF.

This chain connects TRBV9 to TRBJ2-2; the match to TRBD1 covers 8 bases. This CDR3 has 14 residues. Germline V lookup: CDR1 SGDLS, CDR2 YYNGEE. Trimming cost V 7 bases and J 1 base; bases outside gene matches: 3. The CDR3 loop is CASAGQGNTGELFF. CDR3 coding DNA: TGTGCCAGCGCCGGACAGGGGAACACCGGGGAGCTGTTTTTT.

CDR3 sequence: CASSVAVSYEQYF. The CDR3 bases are TGTGCCAGTAGTGTTGCGGTCTCCTACGAGCAGTACTTC. V is TRBV19 and J is TRBJ2-7; unclear D gene. Trimming took off 5 bases at V and 0 bases at J, with 8 bases between the two ends. CDR1 LNHDA and CDR2 SQIVND come from the germline V gene (reference sequence). CDR3 length: 13 amino acids.

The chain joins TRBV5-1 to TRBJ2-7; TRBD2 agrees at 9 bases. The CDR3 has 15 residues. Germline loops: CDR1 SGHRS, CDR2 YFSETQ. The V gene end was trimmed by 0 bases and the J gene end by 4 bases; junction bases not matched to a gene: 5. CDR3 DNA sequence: TGCGCCAGCAGCTTGGACTGGCGGGAGGGTTACGAGCAGTACTTC. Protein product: CASSLDWREGYEQYF.

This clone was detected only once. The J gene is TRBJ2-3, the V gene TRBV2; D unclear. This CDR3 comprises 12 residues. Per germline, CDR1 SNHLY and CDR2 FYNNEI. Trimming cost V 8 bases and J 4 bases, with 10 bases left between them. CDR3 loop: CASLESADTQYF. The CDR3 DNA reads TGTGCCAGCTTGGAGTCCGCAGATACGCAGTATTTT.

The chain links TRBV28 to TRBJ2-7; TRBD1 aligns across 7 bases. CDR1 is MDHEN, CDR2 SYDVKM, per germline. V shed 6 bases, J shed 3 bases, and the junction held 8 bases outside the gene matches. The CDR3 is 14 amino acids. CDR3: CASRDRVYDYEQYF. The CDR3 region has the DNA TGTGCCAGCAGAGACAGGGTCTATGACTACGAGCAGTACTTC. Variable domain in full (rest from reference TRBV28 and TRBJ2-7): DVKVTQSSRYLVKRTGEKVFLECVQDMDHENMFWYRQDPGLGLRLIYFSYDVKMKEKGDIPEGYSVSREKKERFSLILESASTNQTSMYLCASRDRVYDYEQYFGPGTRLTVT.

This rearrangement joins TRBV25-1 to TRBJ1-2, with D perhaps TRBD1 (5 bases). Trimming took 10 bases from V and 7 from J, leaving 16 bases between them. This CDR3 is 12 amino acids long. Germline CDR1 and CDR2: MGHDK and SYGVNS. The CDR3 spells CATSQGSIGYTF. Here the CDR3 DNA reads TGTGCCACCAGCCAGGGCTCGATTGGCTACACCTTC.

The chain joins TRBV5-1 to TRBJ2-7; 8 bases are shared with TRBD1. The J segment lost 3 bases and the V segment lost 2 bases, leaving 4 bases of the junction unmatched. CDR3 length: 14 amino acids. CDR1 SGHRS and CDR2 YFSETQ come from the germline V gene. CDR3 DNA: TGCGCCAGCAGCTTTAGACAGGGGAACTACGAGCAGTACTTC. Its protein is CASSFRQGNYEQYF.

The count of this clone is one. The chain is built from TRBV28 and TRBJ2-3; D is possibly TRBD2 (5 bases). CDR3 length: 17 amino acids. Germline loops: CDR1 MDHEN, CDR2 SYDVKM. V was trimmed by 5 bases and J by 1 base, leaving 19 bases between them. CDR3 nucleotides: TGTGCCAGCAGTCCCCAGACACTAGTACCTGGCACAGATACGCAGTATTTT. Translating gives CASSPQTLVPGTDTQYF.

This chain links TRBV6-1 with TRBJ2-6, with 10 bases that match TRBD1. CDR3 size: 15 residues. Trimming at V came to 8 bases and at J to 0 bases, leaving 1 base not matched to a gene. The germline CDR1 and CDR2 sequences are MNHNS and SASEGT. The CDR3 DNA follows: TGTGCCAGCGGGACAGGGGACTCTGGGGCCAACGTCCTGACTTTC. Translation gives CASGTGDSGANVLTF.

The CDR3 DNA is TGTGCCTGGGGGGCCCACACAGATACGCAGTATTTT. Encoded protein: CAWGAHTDTQYF. This rearrangement joins TRBV30 to TRBJ2-3, with D possibly TRBD1 on 5 matching bases. CDR1 is GTSNPN, CDR2 SVGIG, per germline (reference sequence). V dropped 5 bases and J dropped 2 bases, with 8 bases sitting between them. The CDR3 loop spans 12 amino acids.

CDR3 in DNA: TGCGCCAGCAGCCCAAGACAGACTAACTATGGCTACACCTTC. Its translation is CASSPRQTNYGYTF. The rearrangement uses TRBV4-1 and TRBJ1-2, with a weak D call TRBD1 (5 bases). V lost 4 bases, J lost 0 bases, and 9 bases lay in between. Germline V gene lookup returns CDR1 MGHRA and CDR2 YSYEKL. This CDR3 spans 14 amino acids.